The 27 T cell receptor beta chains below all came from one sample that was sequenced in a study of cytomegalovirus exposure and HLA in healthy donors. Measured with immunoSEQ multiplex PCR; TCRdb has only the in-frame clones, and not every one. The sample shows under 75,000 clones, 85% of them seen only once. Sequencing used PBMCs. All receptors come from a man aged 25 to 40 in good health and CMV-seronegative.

The CDR3 sequence is CASSLGQGAGNEQFF. The CDR3 DNA sequence: TGTGCCAGCAGCTTAGGACAGGGGGCTGGCAATGAGCAGTTCTTC. The chain combines TRBV7-6 with TRBJ2-1; 10 nucleotides line up with TRBD1. V shed 1 base, J shed 6 bases, and the junction held 3 bases outside the gene matches. The CDR3 length is 15 residues. Germline CDR1 reads SGHVS; CDR2 reads FNYEAQ.

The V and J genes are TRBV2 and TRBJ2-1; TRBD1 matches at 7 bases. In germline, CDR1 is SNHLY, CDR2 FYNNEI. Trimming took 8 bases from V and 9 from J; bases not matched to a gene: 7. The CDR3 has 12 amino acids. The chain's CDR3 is CASELTGPEQFF. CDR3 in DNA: TGTGCCAGCGAATTGACAGGGCCTGAGCAGTTCTTC.

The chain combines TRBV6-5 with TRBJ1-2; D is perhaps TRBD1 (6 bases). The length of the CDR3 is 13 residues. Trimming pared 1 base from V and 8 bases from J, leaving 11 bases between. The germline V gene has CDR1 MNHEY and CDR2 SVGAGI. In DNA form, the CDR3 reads TGTGCCAGCAGTTACTGGAACAGGGAGGGCTACACCTTC. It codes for CASSYWNREGYTF.

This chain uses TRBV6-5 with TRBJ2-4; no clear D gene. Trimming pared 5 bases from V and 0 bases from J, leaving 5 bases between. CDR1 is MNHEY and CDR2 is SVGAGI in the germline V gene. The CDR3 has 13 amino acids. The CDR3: CASSGLAKNIQYF. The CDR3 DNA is TGTGCCAGCAGTGGGCTAGCCAAAAACATTCAGTACTTC.

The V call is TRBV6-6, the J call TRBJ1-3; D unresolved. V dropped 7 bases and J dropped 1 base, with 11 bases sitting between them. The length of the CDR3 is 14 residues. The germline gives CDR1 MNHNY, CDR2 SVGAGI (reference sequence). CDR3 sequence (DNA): TGTGCCAGCACACAGCCGAGTTCTGGAAACACCATATATTTT. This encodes CASTQPSSGNTIYF.

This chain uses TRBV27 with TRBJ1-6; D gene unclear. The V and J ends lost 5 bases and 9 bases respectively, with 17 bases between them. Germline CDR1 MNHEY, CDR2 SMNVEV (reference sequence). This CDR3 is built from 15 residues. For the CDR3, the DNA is TGTGCCAGCAGTCCATCCCCGAATGCGGGTTCACCCCTCCACTTT. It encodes CASSPSPNAGSPLHF.

The CDR3 sequence is CATADPNTGELFF. CDR3 nucleotides: TGTGCCACTGCGGATCCGAACACCGGGGAGCTGTTTTTT. The chain is built from TRBV19 and TRBJ2-2; unclear D gene. This CDR3 spans 13 amino acids. The ends were cut back, 10 bases at V and 0 bases at J, with 9 bases in the middle. CDR1 and CDR2 from the germline V gene are LNHDA and SQIVND (reference sequence).

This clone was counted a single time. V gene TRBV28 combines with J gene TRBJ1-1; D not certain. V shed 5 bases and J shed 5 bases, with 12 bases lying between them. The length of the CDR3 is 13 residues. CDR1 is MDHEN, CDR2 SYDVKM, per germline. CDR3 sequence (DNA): TGTGCCAGCAGTCGGACCGGGAATACTGAAGCTTTCTTT. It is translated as CASSRTGNTEAFF.

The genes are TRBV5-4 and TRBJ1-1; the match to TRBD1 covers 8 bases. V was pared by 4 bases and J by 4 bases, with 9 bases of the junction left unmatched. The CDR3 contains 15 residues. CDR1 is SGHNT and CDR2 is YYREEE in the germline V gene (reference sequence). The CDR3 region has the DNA TGTGCCAGCAGCCGGGCGGACAGGGCCCCCACTGAAGCTTTCTTT. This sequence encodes CASSRADRAPTEAFF. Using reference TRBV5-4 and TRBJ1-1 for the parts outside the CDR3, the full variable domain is ETGVTQSPTHLIKTRGQQVTLRCSSQSGHNTVSWYQQALGQGPQFIFQYYREEENGRGNFPPRFSGLQFPNYSSELNVNALELDDSALYLCASSRADRAPTEAFFGQGTRLTVV.

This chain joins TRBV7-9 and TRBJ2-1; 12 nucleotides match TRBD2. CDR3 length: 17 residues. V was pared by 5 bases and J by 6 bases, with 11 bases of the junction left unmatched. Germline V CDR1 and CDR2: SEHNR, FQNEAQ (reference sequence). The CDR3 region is CASSQVLAGGIFNEQFF. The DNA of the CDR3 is TGTGCCAGCAGCCAGGTCCTAGCGGGAGGGATCTTCAATGAGCAGTTCTTC.

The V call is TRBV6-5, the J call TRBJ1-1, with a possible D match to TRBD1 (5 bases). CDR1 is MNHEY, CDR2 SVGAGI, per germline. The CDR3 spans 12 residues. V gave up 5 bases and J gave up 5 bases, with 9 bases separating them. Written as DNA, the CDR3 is TGTGCCAGCAGTGCAGGGTGGACTGAAGCTTTCTTT. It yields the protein CASSAGWTEAFF.

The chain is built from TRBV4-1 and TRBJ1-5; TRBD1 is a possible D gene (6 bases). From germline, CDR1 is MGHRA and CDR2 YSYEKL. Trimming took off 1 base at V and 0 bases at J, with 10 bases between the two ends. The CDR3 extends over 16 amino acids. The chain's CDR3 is CASSQVTGRSNQPQHF. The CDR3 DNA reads TGCGCCAGCAGCCAAGTTACAGGGCGTAGCAATCAGCCCCAGCATTTT.

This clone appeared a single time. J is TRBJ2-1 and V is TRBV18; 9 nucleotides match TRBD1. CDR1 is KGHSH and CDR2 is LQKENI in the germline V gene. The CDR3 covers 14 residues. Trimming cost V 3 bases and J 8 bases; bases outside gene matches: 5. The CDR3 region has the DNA TGTGCCAGCTCACCGACAGGGGGAACGGATGAGCAGTTCTTC. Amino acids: CASSPTGGTDEQFF.

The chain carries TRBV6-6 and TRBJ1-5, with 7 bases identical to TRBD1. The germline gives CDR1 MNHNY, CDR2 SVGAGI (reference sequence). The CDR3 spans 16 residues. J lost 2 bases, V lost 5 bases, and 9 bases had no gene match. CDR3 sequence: CASSALGGAGNQPQHF. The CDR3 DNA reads TGTGCCAGCAGTGCCTTAGGGGGCGCCGGCAATCAGCCCCAGCATTTT.

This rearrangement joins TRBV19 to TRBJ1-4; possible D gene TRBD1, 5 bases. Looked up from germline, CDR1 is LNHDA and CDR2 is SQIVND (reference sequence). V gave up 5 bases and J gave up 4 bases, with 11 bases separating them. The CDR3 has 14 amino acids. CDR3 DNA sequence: TGTGCCAGTAGTCGTAGGGGCATTAATGAAAAACTGTTTTTT. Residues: CASSRRGINEKLFF.

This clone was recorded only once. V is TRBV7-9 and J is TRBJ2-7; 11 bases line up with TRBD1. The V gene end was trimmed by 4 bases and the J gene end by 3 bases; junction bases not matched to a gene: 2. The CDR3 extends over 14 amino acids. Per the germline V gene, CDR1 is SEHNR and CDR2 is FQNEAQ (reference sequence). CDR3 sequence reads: CASSSGTGGYEQYF. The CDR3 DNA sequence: TGTGCCAGCAGCTCCGGGACAGGGGGCTACGAGCAGTACTTC.

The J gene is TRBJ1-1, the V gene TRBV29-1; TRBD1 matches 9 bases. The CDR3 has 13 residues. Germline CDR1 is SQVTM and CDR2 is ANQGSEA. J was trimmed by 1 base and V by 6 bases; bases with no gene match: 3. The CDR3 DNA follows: TGCAGCGTCGTGGGACAGGGGAACACTGAAGCTTTCTTT. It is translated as CSVVGQGNTEAFF.

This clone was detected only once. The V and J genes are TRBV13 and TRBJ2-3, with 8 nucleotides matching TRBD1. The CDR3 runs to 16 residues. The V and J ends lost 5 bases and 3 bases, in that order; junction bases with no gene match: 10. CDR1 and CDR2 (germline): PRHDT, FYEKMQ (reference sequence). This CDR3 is CASSPPRTGRTDTQYF. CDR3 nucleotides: TGTGCCAGCAGCCCGCCCCGGACAGGGAGGACAGATACGCAGTATTTT.

CDR3 in amino acids: CASSAGTGELWGNTIYF. In DNA, the CDR3 is TGTGCCAGCAGCGCCGGGACAGGGGAGCTTTGGGGAAACACCATATATTTT. This chain connects TRBV7-9 to TRBJ1-3; 10 bases are a match to TRBD1. CDR1 is SEHNR, CDR2 FQNEAQ, per germline (reference sequence). The V and J ends lost 5 bases and 4 bases, in that order; junction bases with no gene match: 11. The CDR3 is 17 amino acids. Supplemented by reference TRBV7-9 and TRBJ1-3, the full variable domain reads DTGVSQNPRHKITKRGQNVTFRCDPISEHNRLYWYRQTLGQGPEFLTYFQNEAQLEKSRLLSDRFSAERPKGSFSTLEIQRTEQGDSAMYLCASSAGTGELWGNTIYFGEGSWLTVV.

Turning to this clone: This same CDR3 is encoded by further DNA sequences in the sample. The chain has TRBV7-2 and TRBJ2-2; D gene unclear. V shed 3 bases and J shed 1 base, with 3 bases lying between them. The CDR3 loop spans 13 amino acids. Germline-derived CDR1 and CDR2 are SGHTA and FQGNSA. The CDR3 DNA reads TGTGCCAGCAGCTTCCTGAACACCGGGGAGCTGTTTTTT. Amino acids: CASSFLNTGELFF.

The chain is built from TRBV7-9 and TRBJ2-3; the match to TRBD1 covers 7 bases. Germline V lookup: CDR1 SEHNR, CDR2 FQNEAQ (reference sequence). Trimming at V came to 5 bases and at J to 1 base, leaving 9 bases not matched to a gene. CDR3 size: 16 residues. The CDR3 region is CASSPLGTEGTDTQYF. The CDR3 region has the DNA TGTGCCAGCAGCCCGTTAGGGACAGAGGGCACAGATACGCAGTATTTT.

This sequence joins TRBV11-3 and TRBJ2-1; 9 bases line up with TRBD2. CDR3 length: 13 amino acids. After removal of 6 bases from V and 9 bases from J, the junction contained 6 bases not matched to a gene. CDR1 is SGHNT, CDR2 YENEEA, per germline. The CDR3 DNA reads TGTGCCAGCAGTCCGCGGGAGGGCGGTGAGCAGTTCTTC. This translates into CASSPREGGEQFF.

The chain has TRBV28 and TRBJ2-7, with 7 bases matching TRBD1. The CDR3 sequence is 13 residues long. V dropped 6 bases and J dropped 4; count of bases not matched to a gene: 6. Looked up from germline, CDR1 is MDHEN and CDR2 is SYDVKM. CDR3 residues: CASSSGQPYEQYF. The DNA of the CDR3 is TGTGCCAGCAGCTCGGGACAGCCATACGAGCAGTACTTC.

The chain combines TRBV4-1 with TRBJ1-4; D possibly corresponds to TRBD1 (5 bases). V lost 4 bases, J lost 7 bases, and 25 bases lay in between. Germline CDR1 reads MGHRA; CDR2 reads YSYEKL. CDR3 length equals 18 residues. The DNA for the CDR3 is TGCGCCAGCAGCCCCGTAAAAGACAGACCCGGCGGGGGTGAAAAACTGTTTTTT. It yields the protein CASSPVKDRPGGGEKLFF.

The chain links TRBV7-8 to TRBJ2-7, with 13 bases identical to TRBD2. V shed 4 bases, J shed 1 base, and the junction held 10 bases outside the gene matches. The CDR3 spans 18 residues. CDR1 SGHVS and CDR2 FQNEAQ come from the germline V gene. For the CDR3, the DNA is TGTGCCAGCAGCTCGCGGGGACTAGCGGGGTCCACTTCCTACGAGCAGTACTTC. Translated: CASSSRGLAGSTSYEQYF.

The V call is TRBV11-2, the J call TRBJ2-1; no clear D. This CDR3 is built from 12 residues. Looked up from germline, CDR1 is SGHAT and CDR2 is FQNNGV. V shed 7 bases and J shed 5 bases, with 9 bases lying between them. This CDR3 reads CASIAINNEQFF. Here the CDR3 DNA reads TGTGCCAGCATCGCTATCAACAATGAGCAGTTCTTC.

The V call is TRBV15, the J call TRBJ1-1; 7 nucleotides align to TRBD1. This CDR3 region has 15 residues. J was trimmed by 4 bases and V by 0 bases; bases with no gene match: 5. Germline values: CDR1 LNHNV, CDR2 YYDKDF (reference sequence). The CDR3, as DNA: TGTGCCACCAGCAGAGATAGGTGGACAGGCACTGAAGCTTTCTTT. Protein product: CATSRDRWTGTEAFF.